This TCR beta chain was profiled in a study of T-cell reconstitution after alpha-beta-depleted transplantation in children. The study, taken as a whole, reports: Expanded graft clones numbering several hundred reportedly gave rise to alpha-beta T cells about two months after transplant.

Worth noting for this clonotype: Its antigen is unidentified.

V lost 0 bases to trimming and J lost 3 bases, with 12 bases between them. The CDR3 sequence is 15 residues long. CDR1 and CDR2 (germline): LNHDA, SQIVND (reference sequence). During its preparation, the TCRbeta library received unique molecular identifiers. TCRdb used MiXCR to reprocess the PCR reads, holding one entry per CDR3 protein. The table records about 590,000 distinct CDR3 sequences, roughly 13% of them present only once. This sequence was found in a male patient between 10 and 17 years old who had a stem cell transplant for acute myeloid leukemia, so the T cells may come from the graft donor. The sequenced sample was PBMCs, mostly from graft donor cells, obtained 360 days after TCRalphabeta/CD19-depleted stem cell transplant. The chain is built from TRBV19 and TRBJ2-7; tentatively, D is TRBD1 (6 bases). The CDR3 region is CASSIEVGTSYEQYF. The CDR3 coding sequence is TGTGCCAGTAGTATAGAGGTCGGGACAAGCTACGAGCAGTACTTC. The whole variable domain, filled in from reference TRBV19 and TRBJ2-7, reads DGGITQSPKYLFRKEGQNVTLSCEQNLNHDAMYWYRQDPGQGLRLIYYSQIVNDFQKGDIAEGYSVSREKKESFPLTVTSAQKNPTAFYLCASSIEVGTSYEQYFGPGTRLTVT.